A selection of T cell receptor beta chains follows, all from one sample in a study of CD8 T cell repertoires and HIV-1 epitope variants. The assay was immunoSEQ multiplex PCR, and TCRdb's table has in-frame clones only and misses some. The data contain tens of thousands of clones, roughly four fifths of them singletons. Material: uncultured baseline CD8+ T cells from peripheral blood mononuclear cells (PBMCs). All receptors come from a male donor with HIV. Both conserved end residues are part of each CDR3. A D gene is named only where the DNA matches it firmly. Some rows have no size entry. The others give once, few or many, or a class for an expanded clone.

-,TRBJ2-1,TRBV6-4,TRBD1,TGTGCCAGCAGTCCTAGACAGGGGGGGAAGAATGAGCAGTTCTTC,CASSPRQGGKNEQFF
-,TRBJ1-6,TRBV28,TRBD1,TGTGCCAGCAGTTTCCTGACAGGGGATTTGGGTTCACCCCTCCACTTT,CASSFLTGDLGSPLHF
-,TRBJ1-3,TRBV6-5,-,TGTGCCAGCGTGGGATTAATTGGAAACACCATATATTTT,CASVGLIGNTIYF
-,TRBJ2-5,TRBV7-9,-,TGTGCCAGCAGCTTAGGGACAGTCCCGGGGGAGACCCAGTACTTC,CASSLGTVPGETQYF
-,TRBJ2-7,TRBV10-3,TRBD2,TGTGCCATCAGTGAGTCGCGGGAGGCAACCTACGAGCAGTACTTC,CAISESREATYEQYF
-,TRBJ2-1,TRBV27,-,TGTGCCAGCAGGGGGGACAATGAGCAGTTCTTC,CASRGDNEQFF
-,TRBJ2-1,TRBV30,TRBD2,TGTGCCTTCCGACTAGCGGCTTACAATGAGCAGTTCTTC,CAFRLAAYNEQFF
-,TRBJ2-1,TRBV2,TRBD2,TGTGCCAGCAGTGATTCCCCGGTTTCGGGCCTAGCGGGTTACAATGAGCAGTTCTTC,CASSDSPVSGLAGYNEQFF
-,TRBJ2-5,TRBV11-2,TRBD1,TGTGCCAGCAGCCAGGGGACAGGGGCCCAAGAGACCCAGTACTTC,CASSQGTGAQETQYF
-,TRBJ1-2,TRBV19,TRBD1,TGTGCCAGTGGAAATTCCCTACAGGGGGGCTATGGCTACACCTTC,CASGNSLQGGYGYTF
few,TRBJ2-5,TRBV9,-,TGTGCCAGCAGCTTTAAGCTACGAGAGACCCAGTACTTC,CASSFKLRETQYF
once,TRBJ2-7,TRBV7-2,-,TGTGCCAGCAGTCTCGGACCCCGCCCCCTAGCTTCCGAGCAGTACTTC,CASSLGPRPLASEQYF
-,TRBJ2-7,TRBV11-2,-,TGTGCCAGCAGCCTCAGTGAGGTAATTTTAGAGCAGTACTTC,CASSLSEVILEQYF
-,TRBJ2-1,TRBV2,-,TGTGCCAGCAGTGAAGTGACGGAGCAGTTCTTC,CASSEVTEQFF
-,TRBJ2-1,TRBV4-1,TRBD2,TGCGCCAGCAGCCAAGAGCCGCTAGCGGGAGGTTTGGATGAGCAGTTCTTC,CASSQEPLAGGLDEQFF
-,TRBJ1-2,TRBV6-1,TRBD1,TGTGCCAGCAGTGAACCGCCGGGACAGGGGGCTTTGAGGTATGGCTACACCTTC,CASSEPPGQGALRYGYTF
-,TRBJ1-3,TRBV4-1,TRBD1,TGCGCCAGCAGCCAACTGACAGGGGGGAACTCTGGAAACACCATATATTTT,CASSQLTGGNSGNTIYF
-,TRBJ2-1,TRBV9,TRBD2,TGTGCCAGCAGCGTGCGGGGGGGATTTAATGAGCAGTTCTTC,CASSVRGGFNEQFF
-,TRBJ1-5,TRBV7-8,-,TGTGCCAGCAGCTTAGGAGGGACTCGGGGCAATCAGCCCCAGCATTTT,CASSLGGTRGNQPQHF
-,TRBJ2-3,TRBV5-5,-,TGTGCCAGCAGCTTGGTTAATTCAGATACGCAGTATTTT,CASSLVNSDTQYF
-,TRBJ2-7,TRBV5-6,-,TGTGCCAGCTTGAGGGGACCTTTGGGCGAGCAGTACTTC,CASLRGPLGEQYF
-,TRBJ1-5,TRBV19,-,TGTGCCAGTAGTATAGATCAGAGTCAGCCCCAGCATTTT,CASSIDQSQPQHF
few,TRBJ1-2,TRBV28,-,TGTGCCAGCTGGGGACAAGGTCGGTATGGCTACACCTTC,CASWGQGRYGYTF
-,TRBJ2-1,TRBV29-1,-,TGCAGCGTGCCCCGACAGGATTCCTACAATGAGCAGTTCTTC,CSVPRQDSYNEQFF
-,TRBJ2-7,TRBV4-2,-,TGTGCCAGCAGCCAAGAAGTGAGGAACTACGAGCAGTACTTC,CASSQEVRNYEQYF
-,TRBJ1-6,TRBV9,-,TGTGCCAGCAGCGTAGGCAGACAGAATTCACCCCTCCACTTT,CASSVGRQNSPLHF
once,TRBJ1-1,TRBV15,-,TGTGCCACCAGCAGAGATTACCCAGGGATGAACACTGAAGCTTTCTTT,CATSRDYPGMNTEAFF
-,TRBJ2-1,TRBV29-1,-,TGCAGCGTTGTAGCTCCGGGGACCTACAATGAGCAGTTCTTC,CSVVAPGTYNEQFF
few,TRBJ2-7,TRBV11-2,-,TGTGCCAGCAGCTTAGTTGGCAGTTACGAGCAGTACTTC,CASSLVGSYEQYF
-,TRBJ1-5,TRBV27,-,TGTGCCAGCAGTTTGGGGGGCCTCGCCCGCAATCAGCCCCAGCATTTT,CASSLGGLARNQPQHF
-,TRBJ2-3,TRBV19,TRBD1,TGTGCCAGTAGTATAGACCCGCCCGGGACAGGTCTCGATACGCAGTATTTT,CASSIDPPGTGLDTQYF
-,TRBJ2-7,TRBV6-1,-,TGTGCCAGCAAGGAAACACTACCCTCCTACGAGCAGTACTTC,CASKETLPSYEQYF
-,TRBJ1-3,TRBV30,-,TGTGCCTGGCTCCCGAGGGGGGCGGGTGGAAACACCATATATTTT,CAWLPRGAGGNTIYF
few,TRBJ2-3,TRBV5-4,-,TGTGCCAGCAGCTCTGGACTAACCAGTACAGATACGCAGTATTTT,CASSSGLTSTDTQYF
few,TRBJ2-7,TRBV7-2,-,TGTGCCAGCCGGGGATCGTCCTACGAGCAGTACTTC,CASRGSSYEQYF
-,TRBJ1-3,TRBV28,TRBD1,TGTGCCAGCAGTCCTAGGACAGGGGGGAGGGCCATATATTTT,CASSPRTGGRAIYF
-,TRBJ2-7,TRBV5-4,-,TGTGCCAGCAGCTTGGCGGGGTTTCCCTACGAGCAGTACTTC,CASSLAGFPYEQYF
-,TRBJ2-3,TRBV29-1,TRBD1,TGCAGCGTTTATGGGGTGACAGGGGGAGCAGATACGCAGTATTTT,CSVYGVTGGADTQYF
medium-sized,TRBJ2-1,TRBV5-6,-,TGTGCCAGCAGCTCCAGACCGAATGAGCAGTTCTTC,CASSSRPNEQFF
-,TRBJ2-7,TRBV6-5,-,TGTGCCAGCAGTTATAGTCGTCCCTACGAGCAGTACTTC,CASSYSRPYEQYF
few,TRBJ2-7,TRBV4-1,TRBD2,TGCGCCAGCAGCCTTGAAGGTAGCGGGAGTTACGAGCAGTACTTC,CASSLEGSGSYEQYF
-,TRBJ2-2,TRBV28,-,TGTGCCCTGTTGGCGCACACCGGGGAGCTGTTTTTT,CALLAHTGELFF
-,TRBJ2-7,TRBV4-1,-,TGCGCCAGCAGCCAAGATTCTGCCAGGGGATACAGCGAGCAGTACTTC,CASSQDSARGYSEQYF
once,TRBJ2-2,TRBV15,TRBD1,TGTGCCACCAGAAGGACAGGGGGCTGGACCGGGGAGCTGTTTTTT,CATRRTGGWTGELFF
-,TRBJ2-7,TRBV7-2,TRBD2,TGTGCCAGCGGGAGGGGAGTGGGTGAGCAGTACTTC,CASGRGVGEQYF
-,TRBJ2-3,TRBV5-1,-,TGCGCCAGCAGCTTGGTGGTGTCGGGCAGTCAACGTAGCACAGATACGCAGTATTTT,CASSLVVSGSQRSTDTQYF
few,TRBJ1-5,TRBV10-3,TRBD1,TGTGCCACCACTACAGGGGTGGAACAGCCCCAGCATTTT,CATTTGVEQPQHF
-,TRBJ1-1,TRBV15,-,TGTGCCACCAGCAGAGATCGCCCCGCGGTGAAAGCTTTCTTT,CATSRDRPAVKAFF
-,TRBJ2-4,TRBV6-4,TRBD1,TGTGCCAGCAGTACCGGACAGGCTATTCAGTACTTC,CASSTGQAIQYF
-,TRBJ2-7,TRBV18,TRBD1,TGTGCCAGCTCACCGGGTGACAGGGGGAGGTACGAGCAGTACTTC,CASSPGDRGRYEQYF
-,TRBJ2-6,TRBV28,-,TGTGCCAGCAGTTTAGGTGGCCGGCCCTCTGGGGCCAACGTCCTGACTTTC,CASSLGGRPSGANVLTF
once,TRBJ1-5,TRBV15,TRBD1,TGTGCCACCAGCAGAGGACCAGGGGGAAGCAATCAGCCCCAGCATTTT,CATSRGPGGSNQPQHF
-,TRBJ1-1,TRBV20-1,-,TGCAGTGCTAGCCTTGTGGTAGAGGATTTCTTT,CSASLVVEDFF
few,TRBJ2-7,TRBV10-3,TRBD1,TGTGCCATCAGTGAGGGGACAGACTCCTACGAGCAGTACTTC,CAISEGTDSYEQYF
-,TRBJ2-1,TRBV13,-,TGTGCCAGCAGCCAGTGGGGGAATGAGCAGTTCTTC,CASSQWGNEQFF
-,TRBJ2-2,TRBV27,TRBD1,TGTGCCAGCAGCCTTACAGGGGGTCGTGATACCGGGGAGCTGTTTTTT,CASSLTGGRDTGELFF